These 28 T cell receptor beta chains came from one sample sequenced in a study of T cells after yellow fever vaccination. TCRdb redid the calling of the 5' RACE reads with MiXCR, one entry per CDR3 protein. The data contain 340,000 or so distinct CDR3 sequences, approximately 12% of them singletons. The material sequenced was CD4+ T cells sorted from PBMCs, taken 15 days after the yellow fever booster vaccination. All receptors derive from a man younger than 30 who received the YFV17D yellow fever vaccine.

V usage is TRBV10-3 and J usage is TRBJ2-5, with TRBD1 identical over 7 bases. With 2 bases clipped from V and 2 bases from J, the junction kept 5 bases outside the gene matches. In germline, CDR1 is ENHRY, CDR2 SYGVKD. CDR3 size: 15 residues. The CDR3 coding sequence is TGTGCCATCAGTGAGCCAGGGGGTAATCAAGAGACCCAGTACTTC. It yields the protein CAISEPGGNQETQYF.

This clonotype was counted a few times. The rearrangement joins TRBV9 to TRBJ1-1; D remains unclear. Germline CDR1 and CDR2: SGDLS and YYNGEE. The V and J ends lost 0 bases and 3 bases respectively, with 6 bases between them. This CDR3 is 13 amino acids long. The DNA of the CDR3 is TGTGCCAGCAGCGTAGGGGGTCACACTGAAGCTTTCTTT. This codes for CASSVGGHTEAFF.

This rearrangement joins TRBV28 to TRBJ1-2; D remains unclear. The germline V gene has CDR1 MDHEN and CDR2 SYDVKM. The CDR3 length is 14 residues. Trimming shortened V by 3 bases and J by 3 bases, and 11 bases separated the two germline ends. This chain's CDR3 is CASSFSGFDYGYTF. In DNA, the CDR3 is TGTGCCAGCAGTTTTTCAGGATTTGACTATGGCTACACCTTC.

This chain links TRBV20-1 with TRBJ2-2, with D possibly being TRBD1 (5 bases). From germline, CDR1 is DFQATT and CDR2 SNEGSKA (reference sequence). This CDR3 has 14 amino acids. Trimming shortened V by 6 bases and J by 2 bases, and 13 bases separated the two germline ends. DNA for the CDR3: TGCAGTGCAGACAGAAGGCAAAACACCGGGGAGCTGTTTTTT. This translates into CSADRRQNTGELFF.

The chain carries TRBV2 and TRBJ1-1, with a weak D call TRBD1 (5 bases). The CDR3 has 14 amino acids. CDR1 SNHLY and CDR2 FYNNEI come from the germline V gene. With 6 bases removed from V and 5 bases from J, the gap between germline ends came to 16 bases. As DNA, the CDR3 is TGTGCCAGCAGCCCGGCCAGGGTACGGACTGAAGCTTTCTTT. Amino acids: CASSPARVRTEAFF.

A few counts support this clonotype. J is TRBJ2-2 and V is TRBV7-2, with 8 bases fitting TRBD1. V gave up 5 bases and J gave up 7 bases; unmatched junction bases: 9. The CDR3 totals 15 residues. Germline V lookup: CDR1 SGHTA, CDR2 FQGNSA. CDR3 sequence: CASSPRTGRIGELFF. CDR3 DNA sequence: TGTGCCAGCAGCCCACGGACAGGGCGGATCGGGGAGCTGTTTTTT.

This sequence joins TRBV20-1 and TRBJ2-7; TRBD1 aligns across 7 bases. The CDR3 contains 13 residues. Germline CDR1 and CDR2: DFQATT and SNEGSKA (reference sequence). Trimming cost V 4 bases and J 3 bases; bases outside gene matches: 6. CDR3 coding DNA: TGCAGTGCTACCCCGAGACAGGGCTACGAGCAGTACTTC. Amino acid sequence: CSATPRQGYEQYF.

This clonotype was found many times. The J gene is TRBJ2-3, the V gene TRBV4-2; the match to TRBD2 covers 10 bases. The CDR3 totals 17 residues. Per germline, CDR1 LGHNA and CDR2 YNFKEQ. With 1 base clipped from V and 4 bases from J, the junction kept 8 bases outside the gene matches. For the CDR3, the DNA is TGTGCCAGCAGCCAAGTCTCGAGCGGGGGGGCGGCAGATACGCAGTATTTT. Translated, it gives CASSQVSSGGAADTQYF.

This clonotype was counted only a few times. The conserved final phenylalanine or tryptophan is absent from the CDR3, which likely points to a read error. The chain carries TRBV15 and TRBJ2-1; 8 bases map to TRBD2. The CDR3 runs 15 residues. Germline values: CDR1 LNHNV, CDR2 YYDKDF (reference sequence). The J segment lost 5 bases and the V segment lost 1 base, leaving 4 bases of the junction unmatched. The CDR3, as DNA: TGTGCCACCAGCAGAGCAAGCGGGGGCAACAATGAGCAGTTCCTC. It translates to CATSRASGGNNEQFL.

The CDR3 DNA follows: TGCAGTGCTGTTAGGGGGGAGGCTGGGGCCAACGTCCTGACTTTC. Its translation is CSAVRGEAGANVLTF. The chain carries TRBV20-1 and TRBJ2-6; D tentatively reads TRBD1 or TRBD2 (6 bases each). The V end was cut by 5 bases, the J end by 2 bases, with 13 bases between. The CDR3 is 15 residues long. Germline CDR1 DFQATT, CDR2 SNEGSKA (reference sequence).

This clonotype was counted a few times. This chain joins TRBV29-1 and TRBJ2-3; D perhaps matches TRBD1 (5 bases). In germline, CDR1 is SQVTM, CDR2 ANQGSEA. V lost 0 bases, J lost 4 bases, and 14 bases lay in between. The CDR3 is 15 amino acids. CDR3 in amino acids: CSVEDLAGRADTQYF. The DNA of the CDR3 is TGCAGCGTTGAAGATCTTGCAGGGCGCGCAGATACGCAGTATTTT.

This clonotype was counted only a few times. The CDR3 loop reads CASQGRRQETQYF. The CDR3, as DNA: TGTGCCAGCCAGGGCAGGCGCCAAGAGACCCAGTACTTC. The chain combines TRBV6-5 with TRBJ2-5, with D perhaps TRBD1 (5 bases). The CDR3 has 13 amino acids. With 8 bases removed from V and 1 base from J, the gap between germline ends came to 11 bases. The V gene's germline CDR1 is MNHEY and CDR2 SVGAGI.

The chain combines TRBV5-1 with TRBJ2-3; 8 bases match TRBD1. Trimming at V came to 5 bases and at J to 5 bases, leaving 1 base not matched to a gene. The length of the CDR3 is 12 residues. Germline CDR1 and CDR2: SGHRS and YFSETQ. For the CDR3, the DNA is TGCGCCAGCAGAACAGGGGGAGATACGCAGTATTTT. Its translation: CASRTGGDTQYF.

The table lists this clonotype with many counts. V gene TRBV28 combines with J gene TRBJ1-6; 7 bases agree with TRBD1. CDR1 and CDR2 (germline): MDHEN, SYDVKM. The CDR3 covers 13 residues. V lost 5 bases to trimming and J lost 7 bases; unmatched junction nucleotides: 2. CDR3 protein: CASSRDSNSPLHF. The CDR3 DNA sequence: TGTGCCAGCAGTAGGGACAGCAATTCACCCCTCCACTTT.

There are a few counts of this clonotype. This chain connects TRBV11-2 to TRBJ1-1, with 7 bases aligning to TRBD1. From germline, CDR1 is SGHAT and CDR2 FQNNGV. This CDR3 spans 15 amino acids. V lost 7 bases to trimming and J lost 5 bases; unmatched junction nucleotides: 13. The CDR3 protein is CASTATTQGQTEAFF. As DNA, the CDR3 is TGTGCCAGCACCGCGACGACACAGGGGCAAACTGAAGCTTTCTTT.

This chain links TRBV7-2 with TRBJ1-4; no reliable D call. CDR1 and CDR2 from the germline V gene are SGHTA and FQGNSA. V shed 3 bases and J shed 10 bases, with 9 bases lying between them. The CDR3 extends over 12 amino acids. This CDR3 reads CASSLVARKLFF. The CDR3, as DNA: TGTGCCAGCAGCTTGGTCGCCCGAAAACTGTTTTTT.

CDR3 bases: TGCGCCAGCAGCTCGCAATTTTCAGTCGGGACAGGGCAAAACATTCAGTACTTC. The encoded protein is CASSSQFSVGTGQNIQYF. The chain couples TRBV4-3 to TRBJ2-4; 9 bases line up with TRBD1. Germline V gene lookup returns CDR1 LGHNA and CDR2 YSLEER. Trimming removed 5 bases from V and 5 bases from J; junction bases left unmatched: 16. The CDR3 runs to 18 residues.

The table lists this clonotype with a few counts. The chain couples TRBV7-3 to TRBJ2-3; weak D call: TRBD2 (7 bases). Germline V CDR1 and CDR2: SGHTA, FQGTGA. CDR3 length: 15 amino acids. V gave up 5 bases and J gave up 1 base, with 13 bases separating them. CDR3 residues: CASSRGASGTDTQYF. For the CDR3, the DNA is TGTGCCAGCAGCCGGGGGGCTAGCGGCACAGATACGCAGTATTTT. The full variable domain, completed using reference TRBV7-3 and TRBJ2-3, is GAGVSQTPSNKVTEKGKYVELRCDPISGHTALYWYRQSLGQGPEFLIYFQGTGAADDSGLPNDRFFAVRPEGSVSTLKIQRTERGDSAVYLCASSRGASGTDTQYFGPGTRLTVL.

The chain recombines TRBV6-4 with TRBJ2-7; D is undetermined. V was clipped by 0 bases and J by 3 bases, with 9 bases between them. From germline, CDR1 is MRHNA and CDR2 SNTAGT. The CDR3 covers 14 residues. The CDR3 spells CASSDSTRDYEQYV. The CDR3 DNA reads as TGTGCCAGCAGTGACTCGACAAGGGACTACGAGCAGTACGTC.

The CDR3: CASIGGWPGNTIYF. In nucleotides, the CDR3 is TGTGCCAGCATCGGGGGGTGGCCTGGAAACACCATATATTTT. The chain recombines TRBV28 with TRBJ1-3; the D gene is possibly TRBD1 (5 bases). The V gene lost 7 bases and the J gene lost 2 bases, with 12 bases spanning the gap. The CDR3 totals 14 residues. The germline gives CDR1 MDHEN, CDR2 SYDVKM. Complete variable domain (other parts from reference TRBV28 and TRBJ1-3): DVKVTQSSRYLVKRTGEKVFLECVQDMDHENMFWYRQDPGLGLRLIYFSYDVKMKEKGDIPEGYSVSREKKERFSLILESASTNQTSMYLCASIGGWPGNTIYFGEGSWLTVV.

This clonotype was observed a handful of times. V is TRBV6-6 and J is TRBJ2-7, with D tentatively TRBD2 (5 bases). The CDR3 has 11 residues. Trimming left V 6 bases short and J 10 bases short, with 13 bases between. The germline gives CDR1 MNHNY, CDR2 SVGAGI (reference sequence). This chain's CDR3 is CASRREGPQYV. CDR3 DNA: TGTGCCAGCAGGAGGGAAGGGCCACAGTACGTC.

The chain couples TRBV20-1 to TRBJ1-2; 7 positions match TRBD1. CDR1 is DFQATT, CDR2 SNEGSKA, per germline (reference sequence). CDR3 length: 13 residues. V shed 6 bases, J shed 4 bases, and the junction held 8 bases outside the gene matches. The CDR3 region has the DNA TGCAGTGCACCGGGACAGTTCTTCTATGGCTACACCTTC. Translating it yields CSAPGQFFYGYTF.

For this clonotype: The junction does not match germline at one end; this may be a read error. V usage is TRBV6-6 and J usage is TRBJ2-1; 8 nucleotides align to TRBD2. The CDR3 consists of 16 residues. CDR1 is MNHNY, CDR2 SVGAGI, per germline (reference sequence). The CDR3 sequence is CASSPPPRGGRNELFF. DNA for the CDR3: TGTGCCAGCAGTCCCCCCCCCCGGGGGGGCCGGAATGAGCTGTTCTTC.

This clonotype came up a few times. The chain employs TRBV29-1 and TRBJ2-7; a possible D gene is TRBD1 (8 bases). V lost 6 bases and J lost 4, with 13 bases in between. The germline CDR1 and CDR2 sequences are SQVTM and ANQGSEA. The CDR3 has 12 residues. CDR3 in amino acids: CSVGQGGYEQYF. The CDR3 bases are TGCAGCGTCGGACAGGGAGGGTACGAGCAGTACTTC.

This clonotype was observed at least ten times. The CDR3: CASSSGNTIYF. In nucleotides, the CDR3 is TGTGCCAGCAGTTCTGGAAACACCATATATTTT. V and J are TRBV28 and TRBJ1-3; D gene ambiguous. Germline V gene data show CDR1 as MDHEN and CDR2 as SYDVKM. Trimming pared 4 bases from V and 2 bases from J, leaving 0 bases between. The CDR3 extends over 11 amino acids.

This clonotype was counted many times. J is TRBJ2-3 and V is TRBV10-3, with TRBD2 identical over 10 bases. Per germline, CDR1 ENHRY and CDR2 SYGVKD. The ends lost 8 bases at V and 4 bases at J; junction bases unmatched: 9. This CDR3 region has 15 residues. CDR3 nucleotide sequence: TGTGCCATCGGGTTCACTAGCGGGGCACCAGATACGCAGTATTTT. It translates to CAIGFTSGAPDTQYF.

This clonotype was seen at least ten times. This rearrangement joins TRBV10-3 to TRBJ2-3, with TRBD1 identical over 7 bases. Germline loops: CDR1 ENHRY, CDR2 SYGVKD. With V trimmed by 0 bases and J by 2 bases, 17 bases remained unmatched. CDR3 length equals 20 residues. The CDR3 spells CAISESPSRRRQGLTDTQYF. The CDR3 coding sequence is TGTGCCATCAGTGAGTCGCCCTCTCGGCGGCGACAGGGCCTCACAGATACGCAGTATTTT.

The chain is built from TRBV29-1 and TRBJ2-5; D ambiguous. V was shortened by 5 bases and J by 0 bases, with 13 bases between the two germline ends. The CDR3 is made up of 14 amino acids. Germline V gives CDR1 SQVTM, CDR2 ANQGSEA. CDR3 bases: TGCAGCGTTTCTACTTTAATTCACCAAGAGACCCAGTACTTC. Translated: CSVSTLIHQETQYF.